The 9 T cell receptor beta chains presented below share a single source sample, sequenced in a study of Ad26.COV2.S vaccination and SARS-CoV-2 variants. Clones were sequenced by immunoSEQ multiplex PCR, and TCRdb holds only the in-frame ones, with some missing. The sample carries about 440,000 clones, about 90% recorded once. Documented treatment: some 19 received Ad26.COV2.S at low or high dose, single or two shots; about 5 received placebo; per-sample allocation not given. Sampling occurred on day 63 after the first vaccine or placebo injection. The sample here was peripheral blood, taken in a trial of Ad26.COV2.S vaccine versus placebo. Receptors originate from a person between 18 and 65 years old who received the Ad26.COV2.S COVID-19 vaccine or a placebo.

The chain joins TRBV11-2 to TRBJ2-6; no firm D call. Trimming left V 2 bases short and J 4 bases short, with 12 bases between. The CDR3 extends over 16 amino acids. CDR1 is SGHAT and CDR2 is FQNNGV in the germline V gene. The CDR3 DNA sequence: TGTGCCAGCAGCTTATCATCCACCTTAGGGGCCAACGTCCTGACTTTC. The encoded protein is CASSLSSTLGANVLTF.

The rearrangement links TRBV7-2 to TRBJ2-1; 10 bases fit TRBD2. V lost 0 bases, J lost 7 bases, and 18 bases stayed unmatched. The CDR3 extends over 20 amino acids. Germline CDR1 SGHTA, CDR2 FQGNSA. This CDR3 is CASSLAQETGLGLARNEQFF. The CDR3 nucleotides are TGTGCCAGCAGCTTAGCGCAGGAGACAGGGCTGGGACTAGCGCGGAATGAGCAGTTCTTC.

The chain has TRBV7-9 and TRBJ2-3; the match to TRBD2 covers 8 bases. This CDR3 has 15 residues. Germline CDR1 SEHNR, CDR2 FQNEAQ (reference sequence). The V gene end was trimmed by 8 bases and the J gene end by 2 bases; junction bases not matched to a gene: 9. CDR3 nucleotides: TGTGCCAGCGTACCCCGCGGGGGGCCCACAGATACGCAGTATTTT. Protein: CASVPRGGPTDTQYF.

In its sample, this clone was seen once. V is TRBV5-1 and J is TRBJ2-3; D is unresolved. The CDR3 has 14 residues. The germline V and J ends were trimmed by 0 bases and 0 bases, with 5 bases remaining between them. The germline V gene encodes CDR1 SGHRS and CDR2 YFSETQ. CDR3 coding DNA: TGCGCCAGCAGCTTGGAAGAGAGCACAGATACGCAGTATTTT. Translated: CASSLEESTDTQYF.

The chain carries TRBV6-1 and TRBJ2-3; unclear D gene. From germline, CDR1 is MNHNS and CDR2 SASEGT. The CDR3 spans 13 residues. The V and J ends lost 3 bases and 2 bases respectively, with 6 bases between them. CDR3 nucleotides: TGTGCCAGCAGTGACCAAAACACAGATACGCAGTATTTT. Encoded protein: CASSDQNTDTQYF.

This chain links TRBV2 with TRBJ1-5; 9 bases are shared with TRBD1. The CDR3 loop spans 16 amino acids. The germline V gene encodes CDR1 SNHLY and CDR2 FYNNEI. Trimming removed 7 bases from V and 0 bases from J; junction bases left unmatched: 7. CDR3: CASKDRGRYSNQPQHF. The CDR3 DNA reads as TGTGCCAGCAAGGACAGGGGTCGGTATAGCAATCAGCCCCAGCATTTT.

The chain is built from TRBV7-9 and TRBJ2-1, with a tentative D call TRBD2 (5 bases). V gave up 2 bases and J gave up 3 bases, with 14 bases separating them. The germline CDR1 and CDR2 sequences are SEHNR and FQNEAQ (reference sequence). The CDR3 is made up of 16 amino acids. CDR3 amino acids: CASSLINRGDYNEQFF. The DNA of the CDR3 is TGTGCCAGCAGCTTAATAAATCGGGGAGACTACAATGAGCAGTTCTTC.

The gene calls are TRBV28 and TRBJ2-7; 12 bases agree with TRBD1. The J segment lost 6 bases and the V segment lost 7 bases, leaving 7 bases of the junction unmatched. CDR3 size: 14 residues. The germline gives CDR1 MDHEN, CDR2 SYDVKM. For the CDR3, the DNA is TGTGCCAGCAAAGGCGGGACAGGGGGCTCCGAGCAGTACTTC. Translation: CASKGGTGGSEQYF. The full variable domain, completed using reference TRBV28 and TRBJ2-7, is DVKVTQSSRYLVKRTGEKVFLECVQDMDHENMFWYRQDPGLGLRLIYFSYDVKMKEKGDIPEGYSVSREKKERFSLILESASTNQTSMYLCASKGGTGGSEQYFGPGTRLTVT.

V usage is TRBV4-1 and J usage is TRBJ2-4; D remains ambiguous. V was shortened by 4 bases and J by 0 bases, with 7 bases between the two germline ends. CDR3 length: 14 amino acids. CDR1 and CDR2 (germline): MGHRA, YSYEKL. The CDR3 here is CASSRPEAKNIQYF. The CDR3 DNA reads TGCGCCAGCAGCCGGCCAGAAGCCAAAAACATTCAGTACTTC.